This entry lists 25 T cell receptor beta chains sequenced from one sample in a study of cytomegalovirus exposure and HLA in healthy donors. A multiplex PCR was run with 60 Vbeta primers and 13 Jbeta primers. Data came from immunoSEQ multiplex PCR; TCRdb stores just in-frame clones and leaves some out. The sample holds roughly 120,000 clones, 6.5% to 9.5% seen once. Sequencing was performed on PBMCs. These receptors were obtained from a middle-aged woman in good health and CMV-seropositive.

The chain employs TRBV19 and TRBJ1-1, with D unresolved. The germline V gene has CDR1 LNHDA and CDR2 SQIVND (reference sequence). This CDR3 region has 16 residues. Trimming removed 4 bases from V and 2 bases from J, with 17 bases in between. CDR3 in amino acids: CASSTRDPGRNTEAFF. The CDR3 DNA reads as TGTGCCAGTAGTACCCGGGATCCCGGCAGAAACACTGAAGCTTTCTTT.

The V call is TRBV7-2, the J call TRBJ2-1; 8 bases fit TRBD2. Per germline, CDR1 SGHTA and CDR2 FQGNSA. J was trimmed by 7 bases and V by 6 bases; bases with no gene match: 5. The CDR3 contains 13 residues. CDR3 DNA: TGTGCCAGCAGAGGGGCGGGGGGTAATGAGCAGTTCTTC. Its translation: CASRGAGGNEQFF.

This clone has a handful of counts. The rearrangement uses TRBV6-1 and TRBJ1-6; D is unresolved. V dropped 4 bases and J dropped 0 bases, with 13 bases sitting between them. Germline V gene lookup returns CDR1 MNHNS and CDR2 SASEGT. The CDR3 loop spans 17 amino acids. CDR3 DNA sequence: TGTGCCAGCAGTGCCAAGGGAGGCAGCTCCTATAATTCACCCCTCCACTTT. Its protein is CASSAKGGSSYNSPLHF.

CDR3 DNA sequence: TGTGCCAGCAGCGTAGAAGGGACAGCCAGCACAGATACGCAGTATTTT. This codes for CASSVEGTASTDTQYF. The chain employs TRBV9 and TRBJ2-3; 7 bases agree with TRBD1. CDR3 length equals 16 residues. With V trimmed by 0 bases and J by 0 bases, 4 bases remained unmatched. The germline V gene encodes CDR1 SGDLS and CDR2 YYNGEE.

For this clone: Other nucleotide sequences from this sample produce the same CDR3. The genes are TRBV2 and TRBJ2-5; 9 positions agree with TRBD1. CDR1 SNHLY and CDR2 FYNNEI come from the germline V gene. J lost 5 bases, V lost 6 bases, and 10 bases had no gene match. The length of the CDR3 is 15 residues. The CDR3 sequence: CASRDDRGTQETQYF. The CDR3 DNA reads TGTGCCAGCAGGGATGACAGGGGGACCCAGGAGACCCAGTACTTC.

This clone was observed a handful of times. V and J are TRBV10-2 and TRBJ2-1; 7 bases are shared with TRBD1. With V trimmed by 6 bases and J by 4 bases, 15 bases remained unmatched. Per the germline V gene, CDR1 is WSHSY and CDR2 is SAAADI. The CDR3 loop spans 17 amino acids. CDR3 protein: CASSTSIGTARYNEQFF. The CDR3 DNA is TGCGCCAGCAGCACCTCTATAGGGACAGCACGATACAATGAGCAGTTCTTC.

This clone showed up just a few times. This chain links TRBV5-1 with TRBJ2-1, with 9 bases aligning to TRBD1. CDR1 is SGHRS, CDR2 YFSETQ, per germline. CDR3 length equals 15 residues. Trimming removed 1 base from V and 8 bases from J; junction bases left unmatched: 7. The CDR3 DNA reads as TGCGCCAGCAGCTTGATTCCGGACAGGGGCGATGAGCAGTTCTTC. This encodes CASSLIPDRGDEQFF.

This clone was recorded a few times. V is TRBV7-8 and J is TRBJ1-2, with D maybe TRBD1 (5 bases). The germline V and J ends were trimmed by 2 bases and 3 bases, with 22 bases remaining between them. The CDR3 length is 18 residues. Germline V CDR1 and CDR2: SGHVS, FQNEAQ. CDR3: CASSLQRASGVWDYGYTF. In DNA form, the CDR3 reads TGTGCCAGCAGCTTACAAAGAGCCTCGGGGGTTTGGGACTATGGCTACACCTTC.

The chain links TRBV7-7 to TRBJ2-5; D remains ambiguous. V dropped 6 bases and J dropped 1 base, with 9 bases sitting between them. The CDR3 contains 13 residues. In germline, CDR1 is SSHAT, CDR2 FNYEAQ (reference sequence). As DNA, the CDR3 is TGTGCCAGCAGACAGCCCGGCCAAGAGACCCAGTACTTC. Encoded protein: CASRQPGQETQYF.

V usage is TRBV19 and J usage is TRBJ1-2; 10 bases match TRBD1. Per the germline V gene, CDR1 is LNHDA and CDR2 is SQIVND (reference sequence). The length of the CDR3 is 12 residues. J was trimmed by 8 bases and V by 5 bases; bases with no gene match: 2. CDR3: CASSGQGGGYTF. The DNA for the CDR3 is TGTGCCAGTAGTGGACAGGGGGGAGGCTACACCTTC. Variable domain in full (rest from reference TRBV19 and TRBJ1-2): DGGITQSPKYLFRKEGQNVTLSCEQNLNHDAMYWYRQDPGQGLRLIYYSQIVNDFQKGDIAEGYSVSREKKESFPLTVTSAQKNPTAFYLCASSGQGGGYTFGSGTRLTVV.

This clone was detected a few times. V is TRBV2 and J is TRBJ2-1; 8 bases line up with TRBD2. The CDR3 is 14 residues long. CDR1 SNHLY and CDR2 FYNNEI come from the germline V gene. V was pared by 1 base and J by 6 bases, with 2 bases of the junction left unmatched. CDR3 bases: TGTGCCAGCAGTGAAGTTCGGGGGGGCAATGAGCAGTTCTTC. Its translation is CASSEVRGGNEQFF.

V gene TRBV5-1 combines with J gene TRBJ1-2, with 10 bases identical to TRBD1. V gave up 2 bases and J gave up 3 bases; unmatched junction bases: 13. CDR1 and CDR2 (germline): SGHRS, YFSETQ. There are 18 residues in the CDR3. The CDR3: CASSLKPRGTGDDYGYTF. The CDR3, as DNA: TGCGCCAGCAGCTTAAAACCCCGAGGGACAGGGGATGACTATGGCTACACCTTC.

This clone has only a few counts. The chain joins TRBV29-1 to TRBJ2-5; 8 positions match TRBD1. From germline, CDR1 is SQVTM and CDR2 ANQGSEA. Trimming at V came to 1 base and at J to 5 bases, leaving 3 bases not matched to a gene. The CDR3 is 13 residues long. CDR3 nucleotide sequence: TGCAGCGTTGAAGCAGGGGGCACGGAGACCCAGTACTTC. As protein: CSVEAGGTETQYF.

The chain is built from TRBV7-6 and TRBJ2-7; possibly TRBD2 for D (6 bases). V was trimmed by 5 bases and J by 2 bases, leaving 10 bases between them. From germline, CDR1 is SGHVS and CDR2 FNYEAQ. This CDR3 region has 13 residues. The CDR3 reads CASSLGGTYEQYF. In nucleotides, the CDR3 is TGTGCCAGCAGCCTCGGGGGAACCTACGAGCAGTACTTC. Together with reference TRBV7-6 and TRBJ2-7, the CDR3 gives the full variable domain: GAGVSQSPRYKVTKRGQDVALRCDPISGHVSLYWYRQALGQGPEFLTYFNYEAQQDKSGLPNDRFSAERPEGSISTLTIQRTEQRDSAMYRCASSLGGTYEQYFGPGTRLTVT.

Only a few counts were recorded for this clone. The chain uses TRBV7-6 and TRBJ1-4; the match to TRBD1 covers 9 bases. This CDR3 is 14 amino acids long. CDR1 is SGHVS, CDR2 FNYEAQ, per germline. V was pared by 3 bases and J by 5 bases, with 1 base of the junction left unmatched. Here the CDR3 reads CASSFGQGNEKLFF. The CDR3 DNA reads as TGTGCCAGCAGCTTCGGACAGGGGAATGAAAAACTGTTTTTT.

This clone has a handful of counts. The chain links TRBV9 to TRBJ2-1, with 9 bases fitting TRBD1. Trimming cost V 4 bases and J 10 bases; bases outside gene matches: 21. Germline lookup yields CDR1 SGDLS and CDR2 YYNGEE. The CDR3 extends over 18 amino acids. The CDR3 nucleotides are TGTGCCAGCAGCCTCTCCGGGACAGGGACCCGTACAGGGAGGGAGCAGTTCTTC. Protein: CASSLSGTGTRTGREQFF.

The V and J genes are TRBV6-1 and TRBJ1-2, with D unresolved. Trimming shortened V by 1 base and J by 3 bases, and 9 bases separated the two germline ends. The CDR3 is 14 amino acids. Germline CDR1 and CDR2: MNHNS and SASEGT. As DNA, the CDR3 is TGTGCCAGCAGTGAAGGGAGAACTGACTATGGCTACACCTTC. Translation: CASSEGRTDYGYTF.

This clone occurred a few times. The gene calls are TRBV5-5 and TRBJ1-2, with D tentatively TRBD1 (5 bases). Germline CDR1 reads SGHKS; CDR2 reads YYEKEE (reference sequence). CDR3 length: 16 amino acids. V lost 1 base, J lost 0 bases, and 13 bases lay in between. The CDR3 loop reads CASSLSLGASNYGYTF. The CDR3 DNA sequence: TGTGCCAGCAGCTTGTCCTTAGGGGCCTCTAACTATGGCTACACCTTC.

The chain links TRBV27 to TRBJ1-4, with 7 nucleotides matching TRBD1. This CDR3 has 15 amino acids. The ends lost 5 bases at V and 8 bases at J; junction bases unmatched: 11. Germline V gene sequence: CDR1 MNHEY, CDR2 SMNVEV (reference sequence). CDR3 sequence (DNA): TGTGCCAGCAGTAGAACAGGGGCATGGGGGGAAAAACTGTTTTTT. This codes for CASSRTGAWGEKLFF.

This clone occurred a few times. The rearrangement joins TRBV5-6 to TRBJ2-5; TRBD1 agrees at 7 bases. The CDR3 covers 14 residues. With V trimmed by 3 bases and J by 5 bases, 7 bases remained unmatched. Germline V lookup: CDR1 SGHDT, CDR2 YYEEEE. The CDR3 DNA reads as TGTGCCAGCAGCTCGCCGACAGGGACCGAGACCCAGTACTTC. Amino acids: CASSSPTGTETQYF.

This clone appeared a few times. This rearrangement joins TRBV13 to TRBJ2-1, with TRBD1 matching over 9 bases. V dropped 4 bases and J dropped 7; count of bases not matched to a gene: 11. The CDR3 runs to 16 residues. Germline CDR1 is PRHDT and CDR2 is FYEKMQ (reference sequence). CDR3 sequence: CASSSPPGQGWNEQFF. CDR3 in DNA: TGTGCCAGCAGCTCCCCCCCGGGACAGGGTTGGAATGAGCAGTTCTTC.

This clone was counted a few times. The genes are TRBV7-9 and TRBJ2-7, with 8 bases fitting TRBD1. This CDR3 contains 13 residues. Germline CDR1 and CDR2: SEHNR and FQNEAQ (reference sequence). The V segment lost 10 bases and the J segment 4 bases; nucleotides outside the gene matches: 9. CDR3 nucleotide sequence: TGTGCCATCGCGCCAGGGGGCTTGTACGAGCAGTACTTC. It is translated as CAIAPGGLYEQYF. The variable domain in full, completed from reference TRBV7-9 and TRBJ2-7, reads DTGVSQNPRHKITKRGQNVTFRCDPISEHNRLYWYRQTLGQGPEFLTYFQNEAQLEKSRLLSDRFSAERPKGSFSTLEIQRTEQGDSAMYLCAIAPGGLYEQYFGPGTRLTVT.

V usage is TRBV6-5 and J usage is TRBJ1-2; D unclear. The CDR3 runs 14 residues. Trimming removed 7 bases from V and 0 bases from J, with 12 bases in between. Germline lookup yields CDR1 MNHEY and CDR2 SVGAGI. CDR3 region: CASTYTGANYGYTF. CDR3 bases: TGTGCCAGCACCTATACGGGAGCTAACTATGGCTACACCTTC.

This sequence joins TRBV4-2 and TRBJ2-5; 7 bases align to TRBD1. The CDR3 runs 13 residues. V was pared by 4 bases and J by 2 bases, with 1 base of the junction left unmatched. From germline, CDR1 is LGHNA and CDR2 YNFKEQ. CDR3 region: CASSRTGQETQYF. The CDR3 DNA reads as TGTGCCAGCAGCCGGACAGGTCAAGAGACCCAGTACTTC.

Only a few counts were recorded for this clone. This rearrangement joins TRBV5-1 to TRBJ1-1; D possibly corresponds to TRBD1 (6 bases). This CDR3 is built from 15 residues. From germline, CDR1 is SGHRS and CDR2 YFSETQ. Between the trimmed V and J ends, which lost 4 bases and 6 bases, there was a span of 19 bases. The CDR3 DNA is TGCGCCAGCAGCGAAACCCAGGGGCGTGGGGCTGAAGCTTTCTTT. Translating it yields CASSETQGRGAEAFF.